This T cell receptor (beta chain) was sequenced during a study of response to subunit inactivated influenza vaccine. General study findings and limits: Authors suggested few new T cells are recruited by each seasonal influenza vaccination.

A single record per CDR3 protein comes from TCRdb applying MiXCR to the RT-PCR reads. The sample lists around 190,000 distinct CDR3 sequences; around 9% were seen once. Comment on this clonotype: Its antigen is unknown.

The specimen was non-naive T cells sorted from PBMCs, collected on the day of vaccination. The clonotype was recovered from a man aged 50-60 years who received an inactivated influenza vaccine.

DNA for the CDR3: TGTGCCAGCAGCAGATCATTAGCGGGAGTCGGCACAGATACGCAGTATTTT. Residues: CASSRSLAGVGTDTQYF. J is TRBJ2-3 and V is TRBV13, with TRBD2 matching 9 bases. The CDR3 loop spans 17 amino acids. Germline values: CDR1 PRHDT, CDR2 FYEKMQ (reference sequence). After removal of 5 bases from V and 1 base from J, the junction contained 10 bases not matched to a gene.